Detailed here is one T cell receptor beta chain. These data come from a study of blood T cell repertoires in COVID-19. Study as a whole: The samples span acute and convalescent COVID-19 from the United States, Italy and Spain. PBMCs, B-cell-depleted T cells, or T cells provided the cDNA or gDNA that made up the material.

Per the original data handling: Reference gene primer amplification gave estimated nucleated cell counts. The repertoire was sequenced with immunoSEQ multiplex PCR; TCRdb's copy has only in-frame clones and lacks some. V and J calls and clone size are copied from that table; D and trimming were computed from the DNA. The table has under 250,000 clones, roughly 80% seen once; the top ten hold more than 7%. The sequenced sample consisted of peripheral blood. The clonotype comes from a man aged 80 or over with acute or convalescent COVID-19.

This CDR3 reads CATSDPPGGSSTDTQYF. Here the CDR3 DNA reads TGTGCCACCAGTGACCCACCGGGGGGTTCTAGCACAGATACGCAGTATTTT. V usage is TRBV24-1 and J usage is TRBJ2-3, with 7 nucleotides matching TRBD2. Germline loops: CDR1 KGHDR, CDR2 SFDVKD. The CDR3 spans 17 residues. Germline trimming cut 4 bases from V and 0 bases from J; bases unmatched to any gene: 9.